The entry that follows covers one T cell receptor (beta chain) sequence. The antigen is unknown. This CDR3 region has 13 residues. Germline V gene sequence: CDR1 SGHNT, CDR2 YYREEE (reference sequence). The V gene lost 5 bases and the J gene lost 0 bases, with 9 bases spanning the gap. This record belongs to a study of cytomegalovirus exposure and HLA in healthy donors. Study-wide results and caveats: Researchers catalogued roughly 150 TCR beta chains as cytomegalovirus-associated. HLA allele associations emerged for roughly 17,000 TCR beta sequences in a later analysis, at 0.05 false discovery rate. Roughly uniform sequencing depth across donors was assumed, possibly incorrectly. Most TCR sequences were rare, but some public TCRs occurred in many donors.

The study ran its PCR with 60 Vbeta and 13 Jbeta primers. The protocol was immunoSEQ multiplex PCR, while the TCRdb copy is restricted to in-frame clones and leaves out a portion. The table shows about 180,000 clones, with around 80% occurring only once. The receptor was derived from a girl aged 5-17 years in good health and CMV-seropositive. The sample taken for sequencing was PBMCs. This chain uses TRBV5-4 with TRBJ2-7, with D tentatively TRBD1 (6 bases). In DNA form, the CDR3 reads TGTGCCAGCAGTCCGGACAGCTCCTACGAGCAGTACTTC. Its translation: CASSPDSSYEQYF.